Listed below are T cell receptor beta chains from one sample, sequenced in a study of blood T cell repertoires in COVID-19. Data came from immunoSEQ multiplex PCR; TCRdb stores just in-frame clones and leaves some out. The sample holds about 250,000 clones; about 83% are singletons and the top ten take 4.5% to 7%. The sample was peripheral blood. Receptor source: a man aged 80 or over with acute or convalescent COVID-19. Each CDR3 is given with its conserved first and last residue. The D gene is left open where the match is weak.

j_call,d_call,v_call,cdr3_aa,cdr3_nt
TRBJ2-7,.,TRBV30,CAWRGTYEQYF,TGTGCCTGGAGGGGCACCTACGAGCAGTACTTC
TRBJ2-1,.,TRBV10-3,CAISEQGGWYEQFF,TGTGCCATCAGCGAACAGGGAGGGTGGTATGAGCAGTTCTTC
TRBJ2-5,.,TRBV7-2,CASSRTGGAGETQYF,TGTGCCAGCAGCCGCACGGGGGGCGCTGGGGAGACCCAGTACTTC
TRBJ2-5,TRBD1,TRBV11-3,CASSPTGAGETQYF,TGTGCCAGCAGCCCGACAGGGGCCGGGGAGACCCAGTACTTC
TRBJ2-2,.,TRBV10-1,CASSGGLEVGLGELFF,TGCGCCAGCAGTGGCGGTCTGGAAGTGGGGCTCGGGGAGCTGTTTTTT
TRBJ1-2,TRBD1,TRBV6-5,CASKPTGGSGYTF,TGTGCCAGCAAACCTACAGGGGGTAGTGGCTACACCTTC
TRBJ2-5,TRBD1,TRBV5-1,CATKPPGTVQETQYF,TGCGCCACCAAACCTCCCGGGACAGTGCAAGAGACCCAGTACTTC
TRBJ1-3,.,TRBV28,CASSLSGSGNTIYF,TGTGCCAGCAGTTTATCAGGCTCTGGAAACACCATATATTTT
TRBJ1-5,TRBD1,TRBV19,CASSQTGVYQPQHF,TGTGCCAGTAGTCAGACAGGGGTGTATCAGCCCCAGCATTTT
TRBJ2-3,.,TRBV5-1,CASSLRSGVGDTQYF,TGCGCCAGCAGCTTGAGATCAGGGGTCGGAGATACGCAGTATTTT
TRBJ2-5,.,TRBV29-1,CSVALAWETQYF,TGCAGCGTTGCGCTAGCCTGGGAGACCCAGTACTTC
TRBJ2-2,TRBD2,TRBV9,CASSVGLAGGATGELFF,TGTGCCAGCAGCGTAGGACTAGCGGGAGGGGCCACCGGGGAGCTGTTTTTT
TRBJ1-5,.,TRBV30,CAWSVGRDQPQHF,TGTGCCTGGAGTGTAGGCCGGGATCAGCCCCAGCATTTT
TRBJ2-7,TRBD1,TRBV5-1,CASSTGQGAREQYF,TGCGCCAGCAGCACGGGACAGGGGGCTCGAGAGCAGTACTTC
TRBJ1-4,.,TRBV7-9,CASSQAGGNEKLFF,TGTGCCAGCAGTCAGGCGGGGGGGAATGAAAAACTGTTTTTT
TRBJ1-6,.,TRBV5-1,CASSLADSQGPGPLHF,TGCGCCAGCAGCTTGGCCGACTCCCAGGGCCCAGGACCCCTCCACTTT
TRBJ2-2,TRBD1,TRBV9,CASSAEPPGQGYTGELFF,TGTGCCAGCAGCGCTGAGCCCCCGGGACAGGGATACACCGGGGAGCTGTTTTTT